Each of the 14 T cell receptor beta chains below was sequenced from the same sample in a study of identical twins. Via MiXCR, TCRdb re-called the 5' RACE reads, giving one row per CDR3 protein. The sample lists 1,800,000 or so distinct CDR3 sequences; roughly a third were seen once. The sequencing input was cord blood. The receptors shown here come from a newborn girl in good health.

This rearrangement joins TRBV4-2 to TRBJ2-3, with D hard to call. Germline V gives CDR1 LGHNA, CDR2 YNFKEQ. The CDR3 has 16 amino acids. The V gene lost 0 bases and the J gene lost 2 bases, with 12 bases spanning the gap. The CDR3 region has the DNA TGTGCCAGCAGCCAAGATTCCGGGCCCCCCACAGATACGCAGTATTTT. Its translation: CASSQDSGPPTDTQYF.

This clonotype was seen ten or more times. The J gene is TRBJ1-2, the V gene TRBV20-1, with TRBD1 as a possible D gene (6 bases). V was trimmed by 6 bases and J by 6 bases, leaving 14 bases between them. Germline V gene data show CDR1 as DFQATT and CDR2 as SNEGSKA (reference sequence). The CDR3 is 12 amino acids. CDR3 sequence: CSASQGTDGYTF. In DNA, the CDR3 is TGCAGTGCGTCACAGGGTACGGATGGCTACACCTTC.

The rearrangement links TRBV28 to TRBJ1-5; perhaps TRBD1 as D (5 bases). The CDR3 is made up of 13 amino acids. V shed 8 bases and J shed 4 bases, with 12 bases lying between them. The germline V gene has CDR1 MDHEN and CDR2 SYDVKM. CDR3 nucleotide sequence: TGTGCCAGCGGGGGAATTGGAAATCAGCCCCAGCATTTT. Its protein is CASGGIGNQPQHF.

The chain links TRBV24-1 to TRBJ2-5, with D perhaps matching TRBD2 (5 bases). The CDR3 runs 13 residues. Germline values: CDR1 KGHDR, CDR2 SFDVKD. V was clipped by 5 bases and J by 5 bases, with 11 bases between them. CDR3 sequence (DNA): TGTGCCACCAGTGTGGGCGGGCGGGAGACCCAGTACTTC. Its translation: CATSVGGRETQYF.

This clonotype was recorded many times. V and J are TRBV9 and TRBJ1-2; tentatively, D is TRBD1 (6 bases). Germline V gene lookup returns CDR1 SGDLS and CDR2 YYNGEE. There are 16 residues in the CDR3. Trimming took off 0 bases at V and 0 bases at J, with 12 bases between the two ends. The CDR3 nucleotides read TGTGCCAGCAGCGTAGAAGGACAGCCCGCTAACTATGGCTACACCTTC. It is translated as CASSVEGQPANYGYTF.

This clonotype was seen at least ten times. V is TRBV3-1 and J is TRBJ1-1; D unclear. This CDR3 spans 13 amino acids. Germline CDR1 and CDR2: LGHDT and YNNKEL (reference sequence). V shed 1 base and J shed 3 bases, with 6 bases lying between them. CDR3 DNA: TGTGCCAGCAGCCAAGGGGTTGACACTGAAGCTTTCTTT. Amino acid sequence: CASSQGVDTEAFF.

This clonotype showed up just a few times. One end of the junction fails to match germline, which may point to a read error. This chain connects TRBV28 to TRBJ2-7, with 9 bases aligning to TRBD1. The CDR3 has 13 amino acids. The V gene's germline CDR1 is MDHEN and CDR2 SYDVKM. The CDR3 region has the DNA TGTGCCAGCCGGGACAGGGTGATCTACGAGCCGTACTTC. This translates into CASRDRVIYEPYF.

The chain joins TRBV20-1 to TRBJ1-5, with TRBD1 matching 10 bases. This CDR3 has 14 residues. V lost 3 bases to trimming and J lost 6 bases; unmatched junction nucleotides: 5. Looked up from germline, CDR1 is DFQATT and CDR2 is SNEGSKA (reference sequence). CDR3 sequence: CSASYDRGLQPQHF. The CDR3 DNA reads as TGCAGTGCTAGCTACGACAGGGGGCTTCAGCCCCAGCATTTT.

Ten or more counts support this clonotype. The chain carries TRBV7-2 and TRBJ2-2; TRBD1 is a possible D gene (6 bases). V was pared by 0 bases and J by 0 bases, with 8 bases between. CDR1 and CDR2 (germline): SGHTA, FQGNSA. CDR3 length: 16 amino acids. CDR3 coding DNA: TGTGCCAGCAGCTTAGCTGGGACAACGAACACCGGGGAGCTGTTTTTT. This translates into CASSLAGTTNTGELFF.

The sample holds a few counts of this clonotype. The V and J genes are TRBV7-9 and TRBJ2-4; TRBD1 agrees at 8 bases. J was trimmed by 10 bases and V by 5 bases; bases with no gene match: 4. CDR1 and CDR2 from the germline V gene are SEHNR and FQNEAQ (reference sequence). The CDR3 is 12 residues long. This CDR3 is CASSPGTGIQYF. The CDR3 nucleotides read TGTGCCAGCAGCCCCGGGACAGGTATTCAGTACTTC.

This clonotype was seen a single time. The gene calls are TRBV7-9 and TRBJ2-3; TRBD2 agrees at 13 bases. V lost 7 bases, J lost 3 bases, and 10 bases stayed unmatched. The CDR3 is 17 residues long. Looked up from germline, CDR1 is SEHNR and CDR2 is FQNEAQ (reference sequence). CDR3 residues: CASTPRTSGRTTDTQYF. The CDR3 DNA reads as TGTGCCAGCACGCCTCGGACTAGCGGGAGAACGACAGATACGCAGTATTTT.

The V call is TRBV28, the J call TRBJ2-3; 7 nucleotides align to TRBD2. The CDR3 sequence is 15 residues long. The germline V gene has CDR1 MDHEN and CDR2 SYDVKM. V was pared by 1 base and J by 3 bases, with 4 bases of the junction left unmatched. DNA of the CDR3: TGTGCCAGCAGTTTATTTTTTAGCGGGACAGATACGCAGTATTTT. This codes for CASSLFFSGTDTQYF.

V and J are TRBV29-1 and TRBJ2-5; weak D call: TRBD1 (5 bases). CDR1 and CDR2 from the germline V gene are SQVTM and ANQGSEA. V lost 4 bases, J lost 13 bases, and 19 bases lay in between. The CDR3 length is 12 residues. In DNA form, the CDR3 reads TGCAGCGTTGGGGTCAGGGCGGCCGAGCGGTACTTC. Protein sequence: CSVGVRAAERYF.

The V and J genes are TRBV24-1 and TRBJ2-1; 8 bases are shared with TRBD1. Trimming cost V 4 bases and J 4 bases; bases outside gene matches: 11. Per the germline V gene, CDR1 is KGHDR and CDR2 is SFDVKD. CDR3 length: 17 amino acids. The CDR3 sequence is CATSDPRTGSGYNEQFF. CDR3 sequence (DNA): TGTGCCACCAGTGACCCCCGGACAGGGTCCGGGTACAATGAGCAGTTCTTC.